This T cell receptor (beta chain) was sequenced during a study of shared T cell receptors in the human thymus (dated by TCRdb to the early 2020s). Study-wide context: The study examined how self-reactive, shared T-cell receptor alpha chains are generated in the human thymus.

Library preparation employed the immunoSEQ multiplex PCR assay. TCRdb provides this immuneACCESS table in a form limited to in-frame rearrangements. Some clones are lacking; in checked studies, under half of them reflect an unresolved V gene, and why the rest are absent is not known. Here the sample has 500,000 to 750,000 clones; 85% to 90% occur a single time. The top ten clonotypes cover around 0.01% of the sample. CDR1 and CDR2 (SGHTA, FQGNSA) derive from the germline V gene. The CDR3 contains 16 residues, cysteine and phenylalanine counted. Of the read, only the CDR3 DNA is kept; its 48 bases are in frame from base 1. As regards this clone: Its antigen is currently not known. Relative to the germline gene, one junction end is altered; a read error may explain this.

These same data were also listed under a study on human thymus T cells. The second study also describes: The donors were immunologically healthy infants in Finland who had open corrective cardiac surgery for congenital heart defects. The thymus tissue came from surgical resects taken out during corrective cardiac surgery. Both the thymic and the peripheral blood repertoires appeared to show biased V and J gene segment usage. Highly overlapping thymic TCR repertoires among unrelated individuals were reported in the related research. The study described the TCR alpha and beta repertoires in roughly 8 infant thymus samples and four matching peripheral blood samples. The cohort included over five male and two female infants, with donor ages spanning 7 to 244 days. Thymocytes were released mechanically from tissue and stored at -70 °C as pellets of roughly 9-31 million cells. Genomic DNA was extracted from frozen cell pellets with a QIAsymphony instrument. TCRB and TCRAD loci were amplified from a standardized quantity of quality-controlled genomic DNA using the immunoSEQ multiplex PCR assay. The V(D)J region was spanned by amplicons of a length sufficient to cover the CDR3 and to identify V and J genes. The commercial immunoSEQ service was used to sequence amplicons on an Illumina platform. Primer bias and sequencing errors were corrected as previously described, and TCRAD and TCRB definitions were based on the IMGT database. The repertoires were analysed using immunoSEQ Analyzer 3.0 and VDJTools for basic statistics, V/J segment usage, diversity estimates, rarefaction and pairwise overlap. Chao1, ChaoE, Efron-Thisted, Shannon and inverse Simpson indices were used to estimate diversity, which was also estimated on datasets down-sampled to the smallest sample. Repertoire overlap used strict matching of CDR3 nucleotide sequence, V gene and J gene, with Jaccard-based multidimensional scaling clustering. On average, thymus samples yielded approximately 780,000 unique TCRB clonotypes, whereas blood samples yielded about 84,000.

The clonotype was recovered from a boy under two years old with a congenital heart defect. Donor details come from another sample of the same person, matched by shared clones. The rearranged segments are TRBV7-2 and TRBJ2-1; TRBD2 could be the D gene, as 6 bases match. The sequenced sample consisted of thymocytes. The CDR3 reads CASNLAGTGARNEQFF. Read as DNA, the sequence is TGTGCCAGCAACTTAGCCGGGACGGGAGCGAGGAATGAGCAGTTCTTC.